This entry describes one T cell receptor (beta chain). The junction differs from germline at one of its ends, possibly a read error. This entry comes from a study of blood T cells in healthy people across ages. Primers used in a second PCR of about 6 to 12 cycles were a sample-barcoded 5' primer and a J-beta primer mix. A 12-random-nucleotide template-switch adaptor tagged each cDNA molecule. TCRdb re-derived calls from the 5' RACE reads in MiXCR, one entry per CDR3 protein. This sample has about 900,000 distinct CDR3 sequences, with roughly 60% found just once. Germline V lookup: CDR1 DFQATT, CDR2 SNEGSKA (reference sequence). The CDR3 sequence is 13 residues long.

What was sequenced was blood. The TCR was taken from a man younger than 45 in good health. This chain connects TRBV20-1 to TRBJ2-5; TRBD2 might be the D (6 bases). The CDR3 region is CSARRDARETQYF. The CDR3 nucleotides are TGCAGTGCTAGGAGAGACGCACGGGAGACCCAGTACTTT.